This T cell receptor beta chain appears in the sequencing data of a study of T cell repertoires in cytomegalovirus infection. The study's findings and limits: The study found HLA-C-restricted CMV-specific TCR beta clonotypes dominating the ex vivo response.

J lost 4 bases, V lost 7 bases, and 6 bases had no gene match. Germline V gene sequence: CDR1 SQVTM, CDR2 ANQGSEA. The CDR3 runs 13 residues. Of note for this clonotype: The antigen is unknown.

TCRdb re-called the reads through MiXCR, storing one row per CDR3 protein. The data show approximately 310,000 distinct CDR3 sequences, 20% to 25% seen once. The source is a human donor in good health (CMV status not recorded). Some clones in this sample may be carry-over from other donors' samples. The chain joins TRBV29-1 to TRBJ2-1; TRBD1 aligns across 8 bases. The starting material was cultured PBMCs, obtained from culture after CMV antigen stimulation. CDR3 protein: CSAQGARYNEQFF. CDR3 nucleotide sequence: TGCAGCGCCCAGGGGGCGAGGTACAATGAGCAGTTCTTC.